This TCR beta chain appears in the sequencing data of a study of T-cell memory formation after mild COVID-19. This CDR3 has 16 amino acids. V dropped 3 bases and J dropped 1; count of bases not matched to a gene: 3. The germline V gene has CDR1 SEHNR and CDR2 FQNEAQ (reference sequence). A few counts support this clonotype. TCRdb used MiXCR to reprocess the 5' RACE reads, holding one entry per CDR3 protein. Of about 500,000 distinct CDR3 sequences listed, roughly 22% are singletons. This TCR was sampled from an adult woman who had mild COVID-19 (a few samples of this study predate the infection). Cell type and time point are not known. The specimen sequenced was PBMCs or a T cell subset sorted from them (not recorded which). This rearrangement joins TRBV7-9 to TRBJ2-3; 11 positions agree with TRBD2. DNA of the CDR3: TGTGCCAGCAGCTTTAGCGGGGGGGCCGGCACAGATACGCAGTATTTT. Amino acid sequence: CASSFSGGAGTDTQYF. Filled out from reference TRBV7-9 and TRBJ2-3, the complete variable domain reads DTGVSQNPRHKITKRGQNVTFRCDPISEHNRLYWYRQTLGQGPEFLTYFQNEAQLEKSRLLSDRFSAERPKGSFSTLEIQRTEQGDSAMYLCASSFSGGAGTDTQYFGPGTRLTVL.